The clone carrying this T cell receptor beta chain was found once. This specimen comes from a study of T cell changes during pregnancy in multiple sclerosis. Sequencing used immunoSEQ multiplex PCR; TCRdb keeps in-frame clones, though not all of them. The repertoire has 35,000 to 45,000 clones, around nine tenths of them found once; the top ten carry roughly 4%. This CDR3 is built from 14 residues. V was pared by 0 bases and J by 6 bases, with 8 bases between. Germline-derived CDR1 and CDR2 are MNHEY and SMNVEV (reference sequence). The origin of this receptor is a female donor with multiple sclerosis, enrolled in a pregnancy study. The sample was CD8+ T cells from peripheral blood mononuclear cells, taken in the first trimester of pregnancy. V and J are TRBV27 and TRBJ1-4; no clear D. The CDR3 DNA is TGTGCCAGCAGTTTATCGGGGAGTTATGAAAAACTGTTTTTT. Translation gives CASSLSGSYEKLFF.